These 8 T cell receptor beta chains were all obtained from the same sample, sequenced in a study of cytomegalovirus exposure and HLA in healthy donors. The PCR had 60 Vbeta and 13 Jbeta primers. Sequenced by immunoSEQ multiplex PCR; TCRdb stores in-frame clones only, minus some. This sample has 150,000 to 200,000 clones, with 80% to 85% found just once. The sequenced sample was PBMCs. The source of these receptors is a woman under 30 in good health and CMV-seronegative.

The chain has TRBV27 and TRBJ2-5, with D unresolved. Trimming removed 4 bases from V and 7 bases from J, with 16 bases in between. Germline-derived CDR1 and CDR2 are MNHEY and SMNVEV (reference sequence). The CDR3 length is 14 residues. This CDR3 is CASSSEVAVATQYF. Written as DNA, the CDR3 is TGTGCCAGCAGTTCCGAGGTCGCGGTTGCGACCCAGTACTTC.

This clone was detected a few times. V and J are TRBV5-1 and TRBJ1-1; D is ambiguous. V dropped 1 base and J dropped 4 bases, with 8 bases sitting between them. The CDR3 consists of 13 residues. Per the germline V gene, CDR1 is SGHRS and CDR2 is YFSETQ. CDR3 loop: CASSLLPGTEAFF. Written as DNA, the CDR3 is TGCGCCAGCAGCTTGTTACCGGGCACTGAAGCTTTCTTT.

This rearrangement joins TRBV25-1 to TRBJ2-2, with a weak D call TRBD1 (6 bases). The V gene lost 3 bases and the J gene lost 1 base, with 6 bases spanning the gap. Germline values: CDR1 MGHDK, CDR2 SYGVNS. The CDR3 extends over 14 amino acids. CDR3 amino acids: CASSDRGNTGELFF. DNA of the CDR3: TGTGCCAGCAGTGACAGGGGGAACACCGGGGAGCTGTTTTTT.

V is TRBV4-3 and J is TRBJ2-3, with TRBD2 matching over 14 bases. The CDR3 extends over 20 amino acids. Germline V lookup: CDR1 LGHNA, CDR2 YSLEER. The junction had 9 bases not matched to a gene; V was cut back by 1 base and J by 0 bases. CDR3 in DNA: TGCGCCAGCAGCCAAGCCCTCGGGACTAGCGGGAGAGGGAGCACAGATACGCAGTATTTT. It is translated as CASSQALGTSGRGSTDTQYF.

This chain joins TRBV19 and TRBJ2-2; 7 bases line up with TRBD1. This CDR3 has 14 residues. Germline V gives CDR1 LNHDA, CDR2 SQIVND (reference sequence). V shed 10 bases and J 2 bases; nucleotides not matched to a gene: 7. CDR3 in amino acids: CATKDRVNTGELFF. The DNA for the CDR3 is TGTGCCACCAAAGACAGGGTAAACACCGGGGAGCTGTTTTTT.

This clone was detected only once. The chain couples TRBV10-3 to TRBJ2-5; TRBD1 matches at 8 bases. V shed 6 bases and J 5 bases; nucleotides not matched to a gene: 2. The CDR3 has 12 residues. The V gene's germline CDR1 is ENHRY and CDR2 SYGVKD. Here the CDR3 DNA reads TGTGCCATCAGCTACAGGGGGGAGACCCAGTACTTC. This gives the protein CAISYRGETQYF.

This clone was counted a single time. The genes are TRBV28 and TRBJ2-5; 9 nucleotides align to TRBD2. After removal of 3 bases from V and 4 bases from J, the junction contained 18 bases not matched to a gene. Looked up from germline, CDR1 is MDHEN and CDR2 is SYDVKM. The CDR3 spans 19 residues. CDR3 DNA sequence: TGTGCCAGCAGTTTTTCCGCGACTAGCGGTAGTGGGGCGACAGAGACCCAGTACTTC. Its protein product is CASSFSATSGSGATETQYF. The variable domain in full, with the rest retrieved from reference TRBV28 and TRBJ2-5, is DVKVTQSSRYLVKRTGEKVFLECVQDMDHENMFWYRQDPGLGLRLIYFSYDVKMKEKGDIPEGYSVSREKKERFSLILESASTNQTSMYLCASSFSATSGSGATETQYFGPGTRLLVL.

V gene TRBV9 combines with J gene TRBJ2-1; 8 nucleotides align to TRBD2. Germline V lookup: CDR1 SGDLS, CDR2 YYNGEE. The CDR3 length is 15 residues. J was trimmed by 6 bases and V by 4 bases; bases with no gene match: 9. As DNA, the CDR3 is TGTGCCAGCAGCCCGTCGGGACTAGGCGCCAATGAGCAGTTCTTC. Translated, it gives CASSPSGLGANEQFF.